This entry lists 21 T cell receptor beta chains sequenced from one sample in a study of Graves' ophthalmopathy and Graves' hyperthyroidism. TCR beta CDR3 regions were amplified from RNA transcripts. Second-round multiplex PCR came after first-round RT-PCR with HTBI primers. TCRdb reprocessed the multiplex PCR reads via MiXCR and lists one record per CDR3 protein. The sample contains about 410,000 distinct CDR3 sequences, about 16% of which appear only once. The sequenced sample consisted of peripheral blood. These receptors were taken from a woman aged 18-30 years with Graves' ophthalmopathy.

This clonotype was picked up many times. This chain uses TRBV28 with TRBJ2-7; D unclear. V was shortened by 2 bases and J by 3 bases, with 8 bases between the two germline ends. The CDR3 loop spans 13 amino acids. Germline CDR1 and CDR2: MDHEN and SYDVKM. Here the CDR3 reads CASSLGQYYEQYF. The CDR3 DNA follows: TGTGCCAGCAGTTTAGGGCAGTACTACGAGCAGTACTTC.

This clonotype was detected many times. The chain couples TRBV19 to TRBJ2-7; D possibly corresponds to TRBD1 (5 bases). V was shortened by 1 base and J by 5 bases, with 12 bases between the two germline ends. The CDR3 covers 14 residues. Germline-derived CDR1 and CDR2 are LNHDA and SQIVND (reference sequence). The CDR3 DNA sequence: TGTGCCAGTAGTATAGGACTCAGGGCCAACGAGCAGTACTTC. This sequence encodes CASSIGLRANEQYF.

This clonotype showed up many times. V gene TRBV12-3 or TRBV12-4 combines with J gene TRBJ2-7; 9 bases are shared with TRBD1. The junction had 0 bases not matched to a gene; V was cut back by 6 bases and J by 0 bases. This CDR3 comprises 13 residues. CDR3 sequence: CASRDRGSYEQYF. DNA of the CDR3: TGTGCCAGCAGGGACAGGGGCTCCTACGAGCAGTACTTC.

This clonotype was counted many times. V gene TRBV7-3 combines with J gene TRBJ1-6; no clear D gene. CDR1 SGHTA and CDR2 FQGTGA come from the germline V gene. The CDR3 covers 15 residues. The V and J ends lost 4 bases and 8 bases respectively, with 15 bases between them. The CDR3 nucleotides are TGTGCCAGCAGCTGGACGGGAGGGTTGGATTCACCCCTCCACTTT. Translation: CASSWTGGLDSPLHF.

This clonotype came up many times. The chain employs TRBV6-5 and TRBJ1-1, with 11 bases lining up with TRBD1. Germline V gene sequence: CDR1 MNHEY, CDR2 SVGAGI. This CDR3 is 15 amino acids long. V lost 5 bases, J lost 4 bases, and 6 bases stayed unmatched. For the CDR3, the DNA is TGTGCCAGCAGTCCCGGACAGGGGGCGACCACTGAAGCTTTCTTT. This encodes CASSPGQGATTEAFF.

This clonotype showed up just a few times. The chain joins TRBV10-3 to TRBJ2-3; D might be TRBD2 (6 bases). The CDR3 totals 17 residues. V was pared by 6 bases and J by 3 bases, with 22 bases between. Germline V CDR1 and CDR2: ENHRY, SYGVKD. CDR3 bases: TGTGCCATCAGCGAAACCGGGCCGGGGACTTCAACAGATACGCAGTATTTT. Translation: CAISETGPGTSTDTQYF.

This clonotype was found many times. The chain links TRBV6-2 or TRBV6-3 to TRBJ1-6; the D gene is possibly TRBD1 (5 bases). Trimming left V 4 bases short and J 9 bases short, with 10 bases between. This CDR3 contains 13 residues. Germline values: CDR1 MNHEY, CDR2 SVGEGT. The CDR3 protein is CASSWGFGSPLHF. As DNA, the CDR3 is TGTGCCAGCAGTTGGGGCTTCGGTTCACCCCTCCACTTT.

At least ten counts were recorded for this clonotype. The CDR3 DNA sequence: TGTGCCAGCAGTCAGGCCGGGACAGTAGCCTACGAGCAGTACTTC. Translation: CASSQAGTVAYEQYF. V and J are TRBV6-5 and TRBJ2-7, with 7 bases identical to TRBD1. Germline V gene data show CDR1 as MNHEY and CDR2 as SVGAGI. CDR3 length equals 15 residues. With V trimmed by 5 bases and J by 2 bases, 9 bases remained unmatched.

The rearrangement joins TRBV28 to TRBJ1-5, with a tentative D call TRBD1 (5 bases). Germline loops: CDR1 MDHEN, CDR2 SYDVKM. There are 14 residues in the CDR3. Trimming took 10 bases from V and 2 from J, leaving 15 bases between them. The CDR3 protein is CATCRVLGNQPQHF. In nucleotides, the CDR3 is TGTGCCACATGCAGGGTATTGGGCAATCAGCCCCAGCATTTT.

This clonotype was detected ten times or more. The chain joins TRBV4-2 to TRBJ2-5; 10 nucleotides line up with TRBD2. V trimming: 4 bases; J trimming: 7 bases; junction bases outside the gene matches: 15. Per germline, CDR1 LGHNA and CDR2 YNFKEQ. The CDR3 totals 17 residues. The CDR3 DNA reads TGTGCCAGCAGCCCCCCGGGGACTAGCGATCGGAAAGGGACCCAGTACTTC. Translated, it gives CASSPPGTSDRKGTQYF.

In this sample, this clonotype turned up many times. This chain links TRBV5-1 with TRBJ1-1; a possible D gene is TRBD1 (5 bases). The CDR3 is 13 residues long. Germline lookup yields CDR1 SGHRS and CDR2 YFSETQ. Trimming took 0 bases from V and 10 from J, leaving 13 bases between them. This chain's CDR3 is CASSLELQRGAFF. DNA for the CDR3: TGCGCCAGCAGCTTGGAGCTACAAAGGGGAGCTTTCTTT. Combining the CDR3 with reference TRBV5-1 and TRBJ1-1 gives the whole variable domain KAGVTQTPRYLIKTRGQQVTLSCSPISGHRSVSWYQQTPGQGLQFLFEYFSETQRNKGNFPGRFSGRQFSNSRSEMNVSTLELGDSALYLCASSLELQRGAFFGQGTRLTVV.

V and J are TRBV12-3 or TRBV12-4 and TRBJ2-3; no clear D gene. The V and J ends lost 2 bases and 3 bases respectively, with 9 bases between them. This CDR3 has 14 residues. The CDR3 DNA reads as TGTGCCAGCAGTTTACTGGGGATGACAGATACGCAGTATTTT. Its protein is CASSLLGMTDTQYF.

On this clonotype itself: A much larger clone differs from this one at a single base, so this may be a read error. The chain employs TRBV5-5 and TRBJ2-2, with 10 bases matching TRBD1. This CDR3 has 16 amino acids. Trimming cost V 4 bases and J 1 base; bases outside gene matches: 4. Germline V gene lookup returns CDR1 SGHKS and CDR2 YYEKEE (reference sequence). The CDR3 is CASSARDRGNTGELFF. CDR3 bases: TGTGCCAGCAGCGCCCGGGACAGGGGGAACACCGGGGAGCTGTTTTTT.

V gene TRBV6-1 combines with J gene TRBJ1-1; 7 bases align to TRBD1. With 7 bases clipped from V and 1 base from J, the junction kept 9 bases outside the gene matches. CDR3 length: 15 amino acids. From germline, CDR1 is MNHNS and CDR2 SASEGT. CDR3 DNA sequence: TGTGCCAGCACCGTTTGGGGGACAGCGAACACTGAAGCTTTCTTT. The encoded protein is CASTVWGTANTEAFF.

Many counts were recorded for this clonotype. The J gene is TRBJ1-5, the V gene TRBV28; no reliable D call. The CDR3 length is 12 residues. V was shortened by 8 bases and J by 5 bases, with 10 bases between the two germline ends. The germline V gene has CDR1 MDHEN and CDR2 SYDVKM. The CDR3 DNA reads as TGTGCCAGCGAAGAGAGGGATCAGCCCCAGCATTTT. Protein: CASEERDQPQHF. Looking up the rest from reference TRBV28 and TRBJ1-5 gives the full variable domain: DVKVTQSSRYLVKRTGEKVFLECVQDMDHENMFWYRQDPGLGLRLIYFSYDVKMKEKGDIPEGYSVSREKKERFSLILESASTNQTSMYLCASEERDQPQHFGDGTRLSIL.

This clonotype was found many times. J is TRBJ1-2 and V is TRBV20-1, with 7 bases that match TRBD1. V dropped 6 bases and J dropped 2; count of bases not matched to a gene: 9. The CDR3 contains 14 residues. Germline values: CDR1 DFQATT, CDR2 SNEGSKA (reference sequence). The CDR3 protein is CSATQGGLNYGYTF. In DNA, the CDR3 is TGCAGTGCAACCCAGGGGGGACTAAACTATGGCTACACCTTC.

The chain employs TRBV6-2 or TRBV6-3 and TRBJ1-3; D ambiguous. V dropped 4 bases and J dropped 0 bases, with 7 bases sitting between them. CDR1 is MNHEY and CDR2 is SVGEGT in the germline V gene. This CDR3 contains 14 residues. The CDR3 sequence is CASSSLNSGNTIYF. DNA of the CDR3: TGTGCCAGCAGTTCACTTAACTCTGGAAACACCATATATTTT.

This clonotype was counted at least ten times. The CDR3 reads CASSLAPGRLPGANVLTF. The CDR3 DNA reads as TGTGCCAGCAGCTTAGCGCCTGGGCGGCTCCCTGGGGCCAACGTCCTGACTTTC. The chain links TRBV7-2 to TRBJ2-6; D unclear. Germline V gene sequence: CDR1 SGHTA, CDR2 FQGNSA. CDR3 size: 18 residues. V lost 0 bases and J lost 2, with 14 bases in between. The variable domain in full, completed from reference TRBV7-2 and TRBJ2-6, reads GAGVSQSPSNKVTEKGKDVELRCDPISGHTALYWYRQSLGQGLEFLIYFQGNSAPDKSGLPSDRFSAERTGGSVSTLTIQRTQQEDSAVYLCASSLAPGRLPGANVLTFGAGSRLTVL.

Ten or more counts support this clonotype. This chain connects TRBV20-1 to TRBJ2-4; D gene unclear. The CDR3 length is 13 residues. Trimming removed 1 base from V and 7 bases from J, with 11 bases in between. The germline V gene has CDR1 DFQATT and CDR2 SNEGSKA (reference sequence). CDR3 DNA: TGCAGTGCTAGAGGAAAGGCGGCGAACATTCAGTACTTC. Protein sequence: CSARGKAANIQYF.

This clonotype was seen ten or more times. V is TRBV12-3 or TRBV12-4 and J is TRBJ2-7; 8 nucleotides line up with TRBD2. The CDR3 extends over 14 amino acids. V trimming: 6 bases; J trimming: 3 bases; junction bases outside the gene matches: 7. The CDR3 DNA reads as TGTGCCAGCAGCCCGCCGGGGGGGGGCTACGAGCAGTACTTC. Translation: CASSPPGGGYEQYF.

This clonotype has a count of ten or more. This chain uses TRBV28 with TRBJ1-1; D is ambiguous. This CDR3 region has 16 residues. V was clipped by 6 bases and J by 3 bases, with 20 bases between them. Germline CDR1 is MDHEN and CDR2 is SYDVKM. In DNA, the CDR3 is TGTGCCAGCAGCCCCGACAAAGGGAGCATATACACTGAAGCTTTCTTT. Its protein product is CASSPDKGSIYTEAFF. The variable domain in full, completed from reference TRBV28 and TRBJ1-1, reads DVKVTQSSRYLVKRTGEKVFLECVQDMDHENMFWYRQDPGLGLRLIYFSYDVKMKEKGDIPEGYSVSREKKERFSLILESASTNQTSMYLCASSPDKGSIYTEAFFGQGTRLTVV.